A selection of T cell receptor beta chains follows, all from one sample in a study of blood T cell repertoires in COVID-19. Clones were sequenced by immunoSEQ multiplex PCR, and TCRdb holds only the in-frame ones, with some missing. The table has 200,000 to 250,000 clones, around 86% seen once. Specimen: peripheral blood. The source is a man at least 80 years old with acute or convalescent COVID-19. CDR3s leave out the opening cysteine and the closing phenylalanine or tryptophan. D genes are given only for firm matches.

D gene	V gene	CDR3 protein
TRBD2	TRBV10-3	AAGLAGGSDTQY
TRBD1	TRBV6-5	ASSPRGTGNREQY
TRBD2	TRBV6-2/TRBV6-3	ASSYSNTGEGYNEQF
TRBD1	TRBV5-1	ASSFGTGTGELF
TRBD1	TRBV6-6	ASSYTGTVSGNTIY
TRBD1	TRBV28	ASSRIPGQSIYNSPLH
TRBD1	TRBV30	AWTPAGGGVYGYT
.	TRBV5-1	ASSRIRSSPDTQY
TRBD2	TRBV18	ASSPRLAGVKGYNEQF
.	TRBV10-3	AARGLNTEAF
TRBD2	TRBV5-8	ASSYGTISILSANIQY
TRBD2	TRBV6-5	ASRARLANTQY
TRBD2	TRBV19	ASSTLAANTGELF
.	TRBV27	ASSLSALTPYT
TRBD1	TRBV7-8	ATVGDRFFSGANVLT
.	TRBV6-5	ASSYLGSDEQY
.	TRBV7-9	ASSLAGLNEKLF
.	TRBV29-1	SVERVTGEGKTDTQY
TRBD1	TRBV28	ASSSRTGAQPQH
TRBD2	TRBV4-2	ASSRTSFSYNEQF
TRBD2	TRBV6-4	ASSVLAGAGYNEQF
.	TRBV5-1	ASSLGGAYGYT
.	TRBV2	ASTGTDTQY
TRBD1	TRBV19	ASIPAGQTHQPQH
TRBD2	TRBV7-9	ASSLVASGRGNEQF
.	TRBV12-5	ASGSSPVVGTDTQY
.	TRBV5-8	ASSAGLATYNEQF
.	TRBV30	AWRWGSDSGNTIY
.	TRBV11-2	ASSSPAGGSGEKLF
.	TRBV11-2	ASSLGRITGELF
TRBD1	TRBV7-6	ASSLTGAGHNEQF
TRBD1	TRBV2	ASKRQGTDSPLH
.	TRBV5-1	ASRRVVQETQY
.	TRBV27	ATHRGGAGYGYT
TRBD1	TRBV28	ASIRTGGFYGYT
TRBD2	TRBV10-1	ASSPGVAGAQEQF
TRBD1	TRBV12-3/TRBV12-4	ASRPTGGTEAF
TRBD2	TRBV18	ASSRTSGSRNTGELF
.	TRBV24-1	ATSDYFGPKTSTDTQY
TRBD1	TRBV25-1	ASRPSGGAETQY
TRBD2	TRBV10-3	AISAKLAFDEQY
TRBD1	TRBV5-1	ASSFRGHDTGELF
TRBD1	TRBV24-1	ATSDPGQAALYT
TRBD1	TRBV9	ASSVGGGGNEKLF
TRBD1	TRBV7-9	ASRRQGVGTEAF